One and the same sample provided the 21 T cell receptor beta chains below, sequenced in a study of identical twins. TCRdb reprocessed the 5' RACE reads with MiXCR, giving one entry per CDR3 protein. The table shows fewer than 250,000 distinct CDR3 sequences, with around 6.6% occurring only once. These data were likewise used in another study, on yellow fever vaccine responses in identical twins.

Sequenced material: memory (CD45RO+) T cells sorted from blood. These TCRs come from a woman aged 18-29 years in good health.

This clonotype was detected only a few times. The V gene is TRBV7-9, the J gene TRBJ2-7, with TRBD2 matching 8 bases. Per the germline V gene, CDR1 is SEHNR and CDR2 is FQNEAQ (reference sequence). The length of the CDR3 is 13 residues. The junction had 5 bases not matched to a gene; V was cut back by 5 bases and J by 5 bases. The CDR3 DNA reads TGTGCCAGCAGCCCGGGGGGGCACCACGAGCAGTACGTC. Amino acid sequence: CASSPGGHHEQYV.

This clonotype was detected a few times. The V gene is TRBV18, the J gene TRBJ2-7; 9 bases fit TRBD1. The CDR3 has 15 amino acids. Germline loops: CDR1 KGHSH, CDR2 LQKENI. Germline trimming cut 3 bases from V and 3 bases from J; bases unmatched to any gene: 6. The CDR3 DNA reads as TGTGCCAGCTCACCTCCGGGACAGGGTTTCTACGAGCAGTACTTC. Its protein is CASSPPGQGFYEQYF.

This clonotype was seen a few times. The CDR3 DNA sequence: TGTGCCACCAGCAGTGATGAAACGAACACTGAAGCTTTCTTT. Encoded protein: CATSSDETNTEAFF. The chain links TRBV15 to TRBJ1-1; D remains unclear. The V end was cut by 3 bases, the J end by 1 base, with 9 bases between. The CDR3 length is 14 residues. Germline V gene data show CDR1 as LNHNV and CDR2 as YYDKDF (reference sequence).

This clonotype appeared a few times. This rearrangement joins TRBV18 to TRBJ2-2, with a possible D match to TRBD2 (5 bases). The CDR3 is 14 amino acids. Deletions cut 3 bases from V and 5 bases from J, with 10 bases between. CDR1 is KGHSH, CDR2 LQKENI, per germline. The CDR3 loop reads CASSPNRETGELFF. CDR3 nucleotide sequence: TGTGCCAGCTCACCCAACCGGGAAACCGGGGAGCTGTTTTTT.

This clonotype was counted many times. V is TRBV7-9 and J is TRBJ1-1, with no clear D. Germline V CDR1 and CDR2: SEHNR, FQNEAQ (reference sequence). The germline V and J ends were trimmed by 1 base and 1 base, with 16 bases remaining between them. The CDR3 is 17 amino acids. CDR3 residues: CASSLVGSRLGNTEAFF. The CDR3, as DNA: TGTGCCAGCAGCTTAGTCGGGAGTCGGCTTGGGAACACTGAAGCTTTCTTT.

Of note for this clonotype: A much larger clone differs by one base, so this may be a read error. This chain links TRBV3-1 with TRBJ2-2; D ambiguous. In germline, CDR1 is LGHDT, CDR2 YNNKEL (reference sequence). This CDR3 has 15 residues. DNA of the CDR3: TGTGCCACCAGCCAAGATCGGACCCCCTCCGGGGAGCTGTTTTTT. Amino acid sequence: CATSQDRTPSGELFF.

This chain joins TRBV11-2 and TRBJ2-1; weak D call: TRBD2 (6 bases). The V and J ends lost 4 bases and 6 bases respectively, with 16 bases between them. This CDR3 region has 15 residues. Germline CDR1 and CDR2: SGHAT and FQNNGV. CDR3 nucleotides: TGTGCCAGCAGCTCCCACAACCGACTAGTCAATGAGCAGTTCTTC. This sequence encodes CASSSHNRLVNEQFF. Complete variable domain (other parts from reference TRBV11-2 and TRBJ2-1): EAGVAQSPRYKIIEKRQSVAFWCNPISGHATLYWYQQILGQGPKLLIQFQNNGVVDDSQLPKDRFSAERLKGVDSTLKIQPAKLEDSAVYLCASSSHNRLVNEQFFGPGTRLTVL.

Only a few counts were recorded for this clonotype. The J gene is TRBJ1-6, the V gene TRBV6-1, with TRBD1 matching over 10 bases. Per the germline V gene, CDR1 is MNHNS and CDR2 is SASEGT. The CDR3 extends over 16 amino acids. With 6 bases clipped from V and 9 bases from J, the junction kept 11 bases outside the gene matches. This CDR3 is CASSGRGGQGLSPLHF. DNA for the CDR3: TGTGCCAGCAGCGGCCGAGGGGGACAGGGGCTTTCACCCCTCCACTTT.

V and J are TRBV6-1 and TRBJ2-6; D uncertain. Trimming cost V 2 bases and J 0 bases, with 2 bases left between them. The germline V gene encodes CDR1 MNHNS and CDR2 SASEGT. CDR3 length: 14 amino acids. The DNA of the CDR3 is TGTGCCAGCAGTGAACTCTCTGGGGCCAACGTCCTGACTTTC. Its translation: CASSELSGANVLTF.

This clonotype was detected only a few times. V gene TRBV7-8 combines with J gene TRBJ1-6, with 8 bases that match TRBD1. Looked up from germline, CDR1 is SGHVS and CDR2 is FQNEAQ. The CDR3 contains 15 residues. Losses at the gene ends were 2 bases for V and 8 bases for J; bases not matched to a gene: 5. For the CDR3, the DNA is TGTGCCAGCAGCTTACCGGGACAGGCATATTCACCCCTCCACTTT. Translating gives CASSLPGQAYSPLHF.

The table lists this clonotype with many counts. The rearrangement links TRBV12-3 or TRBV12-4 to TRBJ2-2, with TRBD1 identical over 7 bases. Losses at the gene ends were 6 bases for V and 5 bases for J; bases not matched to a gene: 6. The CDR3 length is 14 residues. The CDR3 loop is CASSLGQQTGELFF. The CDR3 DNA is TGTGCCAGCAGCTTGGGACAGCAAACCGGGGAGCTGTTTTTT.

This clonotype turned up a few times. This chain connects TRBV24-1 to TRBJ2-1; a possible D gene is TRBD2 (6 bases). V was shortened by 4 bases and J by 0 bases, with 9 bases between the two germline ends. The CDR3 covers 15 residues. Germline lookup yields CDR1 KGHDR and CDR2 SFDVKD. The CDR3 region is CATSESGSSYNEQFF. For the CDR3, the DNA is TGTGCCACCAGTGAGTCCGGGAGCTCCTACAATGAGCAGTTCTTC.

This clonotype was recorded at least ten times. The chain is built from TRBV5-1 and TRBJ2-3; the D gene is possibly TRBD2 (6 bases). This CDR3 has 15 amino acids. V lost 4 bases to trimming and J lost 1 base, with 13 bases between them. CDR1 is SGHRS, CDR2 YFSETQ, per germline. This CDR3 is CASSPSGPRTDTQYF. CDR3 DNA: TGCGCCAGCAGCCCGAGCGGGCCCCGCACAGATACGCAGTATTTT.

This clonotype has ten or more counts. The chain is built from TRBV4-2 and TRBJ2-5; unclear D gene. This CDR3 has 15 amino acids. Deletions cut 6 bases from V and 0 bases from J, with 14 bases between. Germline V gene sequence: CDR1 LGHNA, CDR2 YNFKEQ. CDR3 nucleotide sequence: TGTGCCAGCAGTCTTCGGACGGCGTACCAAGAGACCCAGTACTTC. This encodes CASSLRTAYQETQYF.

This clonotype has only a few counts. The rearrangement uses TRBV20-1 and TRBJ2-3, with 9 bases lining up with TRBD2. Trimming at V came to 2 bases and at J to 3 bases, leaving 9 bases not matched to a gene. CDR1 and CDR2 (germline): DFQATT, SNEGSKA (reference sequence). The CDR3 loop spans 16 amino acids. The CDR3 spells CSARSWASGVTDTQYF. Here the CDR3 DNA reads TGCAGTGCTAGATCGTGGGCTAGCGGGGTAACAGATACGCAGTATTTT.

V gene TRBV7-6 combines with J gene TRBJ2-1; 13 bases fit TRBD2. The CDR3 spans 17 residues. With V trimmed by 3 bases and J by 12 bases, 14 bases remained unmatched. The V gene's germline CDR1 is SGHVS and CDR2 FNYEAQ. The CDR3 protein is CASSLWLLRTSGSGQFF. CDR3 nucleotide sequence: TGTGCCAGCAGCTTGTGGCTCCTTCGGACTAGCGGGAGCGGGCAGTTCTTC.

The table lists this clonotype with a few counts. J is TRBJ2-7 and V is TRBV11-2; D is ambiguous. This CDR3 contains 13 residues. V lost 5 bases and J lost 3, with 11 bases in between. CDR1 and CDR2 (germline): SGHAT, FQNNGV. The CDR3 here is CASSRGSRYEQYF. The CDR3 coding sequence is TGTGCCAGCAGCCGCGGATCGCGCTACGAGCAGTACTTC.

This clonotype showed up many times. The chain uses TRBV25-1 and TRBJ2-2, with 8 bases that match TRBD1. This CDR3 comprises 16 residues. The germline CDR1 and CDR2 sequences are MGHDK and SYGVNS. V dropped 5 bases and J dropped 5; count of bases not matched to a gene: 10. The CDR3: CASSPSTGGPTGELFF. Written as DNA, the CDR3 is TGTGCCAGCAGTCCGAGTACAGGGGGTCCGACCGGGGAGCTGTTTTTT.

This clonotype was counted at least ten times. J is TRBJ2-2 and V is TRBV6-4; D uncertain. Germline lookup yields CDR1 MRHNA and CDR2 SNTAGT. The CDR3 is 15 residues long. The V end was cut by 0 bases, the J end by 1 base, with 6 bases between. The DNA for the CDR3 is TGTGCCAGCAGTGACTCGATAGAGAACACCGGGGAGCTGTTTTTT. Its protein product is CASSDSIENTGELFF.

The table lists this clonotype with a few counts. The V gene is TRBV29-1, the J gene TRBJ1-2, with TRBD1 matching over 8 bases. Trimming took 7 bases from V and 8 from J; bases not matched to a gene: 6. Germline V lookup: CDR1 SQVTM, CDR2 ANQGSEA. The CDR3 runs to 11 residues. In DNA form, the CDR3 reads TGCAGCGCCGACAGGGGTGAAGGCTACACCTTC. Translation gives CSADRGEGYTF. Full variable domain (outside the CDR3, taken from reference TRBV29-1 and TRBJ1-2): SAVISQKPSRDICQRGTSLTIQCQVDSQVTMMFWYRQQPGQSLTLIATANQGSEATYESGFVIDKFPISRPNLTFSTLTVSNMSPEDSSIYLCSADRGEGYTFGSGTRLTVV.

This clonotype has a handful of counts. The V and J genes are TRBV20-1 and TRBJ1-6; 9 bases match TRBD1. Unmatched junction bases numbered 4, after V lost 4 bases and J lost 9 bases. CDR3 length: 13 residues. Germline assignment: CDR1 DFQATT and CDR2 SNEGSKA (reference sequence). CDR3 amino acids: CSANRGQGSPLHF. The CDR3 DNA reads as TGCAGTGCTAACAGGGGGCAGGGTTCACCCCTCCACTTT.